The table lists the clone carrying this T cell receptor (beta chain) with a few counts. Its antigen is as yet unknown. This entry comes from a study of T cells after yellow fever vaccination. In germline, CDR1 is LGHNA, CDR2 YNFKEQ. Trimming removed 0 bases from V and 5 bases from J, with 11 bases in between. The CDR3 totals 15 residues. TCRdb reanalysed the 5' RACE reads using MiXCR and keeps one entry per CDR3 protein. The data show approximately 340,000 distinct CDR3 sequences, 8.7% seen once. Study results and limitations: Re-detected after boosting: most primary clones, almost 98% of CD4 and 88% of CD8.

The rearrangement joins TRBV4-2 to TRBJ1-3, with no clear D. The sequencing here drew on PBMCs, taken on the day of the first yellow fever vaccination. The TCR comes from a man between 18 and 29 years old who received the YFV17D yellow fever vaccine. Here the CDR3 DNA reads TGTGCCAGCAGCCAAGAGGGCCTTCACCGAAACACCATATATTTT. Its protein product is CASSQEGLHRNTIYF.